This is a list of T cell receptor beta chains from one sample in a study of shared clonotypes between healthy human individuals. The protocol was immunoSEQ multiplex PCR, while the TCRdb copy is restricted to in-frame clones and leaves out a portion. Counted here are some 1.4 million clones, around 95% occurring once; the ten biggest clones make up roughly 1.2%. The material sequenced was naive CD4+ T cells sorted from blood. These receptors were collected from a man between 25 and 39 years old in good health. Both conserved end residues are trimmed from each CDR3. The order of the fields is V gene, J gene, CDR3 protein.

v_call: TRBV2
j_call: TRBJ2-1
cdr3_aa: ASSESISRMYNEQF

v_call: TRBV5-4
j_call: TRBJ2-7
cdr3_aa: ASSSQGYYEQY

v_call: TRBV28
j_call: TRBJ2-2
cdr3_aa: ASSLPQAGELF

v_call: TRBV11-2
j_call: TRBJ2-2
cdr3_aa: ASSHGLAGYGGELF

v_call: TRBV19
j_call: TRBJ2-7
cdr3_aa: ASSIRAGTGAYEQY

v_call: TRBV6-5
j_call: TRBJ2-2
cdr3_aa: ASSYLQGYYTGELF

v_call: TRBV18
j_call: TRBJ2-3
cdr3_aa: ASSPTGVRTDTQY

v_call: TRBV7-8
j_call: TRBJ2-1
cdr3_aa: ASSTASDRSYNEQF

v_call: TRBV7-9
j_call: TRBJ2-1
cdr3_aa: ASSRRAGEEQNEQF

v_call: TRBV7-9
j_call: TRBJ2-3
cdr3_aa: ASNKQGAGADTQY

v_call: TRBV7-2
j_call: TRBJ2-7
cdr3_aa: ASSLYRESYEQY

v_call: TRBV7-8
j_call: TRBJ1-5
cdr3_aa: ASSLQTGRSWLGNQPQH

v_call: TRBV28
j_call: TRBJ1-2
cdr3_aa: ASSYNYGYT

v_call: TRBV18
j_call: TRBJ1-1
cdr3_aa: ASSPIRQGTGNTEAF

v_call: TRBV9
j_call: TRBJ2-7
cdr3_aa: ASSVRGTPTYEQY

v_call: TRBV27
j_call: TRBJ2-1
cdr3_aa: ASSVGLAGVGNEQF

v_call: TRBV4-3
j_call: TRBJ1-5
cdr3_aa: ASSQDWNQPQH

v_call: TRBV27
j_call: TRBJ2-1
cdr3_aa: ASSGNRGLAGNEQF

v_call: TRBV2
j_call: TRBJ1-1
cdr3_aa: ASRAIGTGDGAF

v_call: TRBV4-3
j_call: TRBJ2-4
cdr3_aa: ASSQGPLRGRDIQY

v_call: TRBV27
j_call: TRBJ2-3
cdr3_aa: ASSQTGSTDTQY

v_call: TRBV10-3
j_call: TRBJ1-3
cdr3_aa: AISPGLHSGNTIY

v_call: TRBV2
j_call: TRBJ2-5
cdr3_aa: ASSGGTGYEETQY

v_call: TRBV2
j_call: TRBJ2-7
cdr3_aa: ASSSRPPGLSYEQY

v_call: TRBV18
j_call: TRBJ2-7
cdr3_aa: ASSNPGLADEQY